This T cell receptor beta chain was obtained from a study of blood T cell repertoires in COVID-19. Study as a whole: Cohort 3 recovered donors had two negative PCRs, clearance, or symptom resolution.

Under the authors' procedure: Amplification of reference gene primers provided the estimated nucleated cell counts. Generated by immunoSEQ multiplex PCR, the TCRdb table keeps only in-frame clones and is missing some. V, J and clone size reflect that table, while D and trimming were determined from the DNA. The sample lists some 160,000 clones; around 80% were seen once. V shed 1 base, J shed 2 bases, and the junction held 4 bases outside the gene matches. Germline CDR1 MGHRA, CDR2 YSYEKL. The CDR3 sequence is 16 residues long. This receptor was obtained from a woman in her 70s in a cohort exposed to, infected with or recovered from COVID-19 (not recorded which). J is TRBJ2-1 and V is TRBV4-1; TRBD1 matches 8 bases. The source material was PBMCs or T cells enriched from blood (not recorded which). In DNA, the CDR3 is TGCGCCAGCAGCCAAGTGGGCAGGGGGCCCTACAATGAGCAGTTCTTC. Its protein product is CASSQVGRGPYNEQFF.